The following is a T cell receptor beta chain sequence with its context. Its matching antigen is unknown. The sample is drawn from a study of blood T cells in healthy people across ages. Study-wide results and limits: The fall in TCR beta diversity per million T cells was roughly linear with age. More naive CD4+ cells and higher diversity were found in long-lived than in aged donors.

Primers used in a second PCR of about 6 to 11 cycles were a sample-barcoded 5' primer and a J-beta primer mix. The authors tagged each cDNA molecule using a template-switch adaptor with 12 random nucleotides. In TCRdb, the 5' RACE reads were re-called with MiXCR into one record per CDR3 protein. The sample contains more than 1 million distinct CDR3 sequences, 40% to 50% of which appear only once. The receptor comes from a woman between 55 and 75 years old in good health. Specimen: blood.

CDR3 nucleotide sequence: TGTGCCAGCAGCCACGGCTGGCGGGAGGGGGATGAGCAGTACTTC. Translated: CASSHGWREGDEQYF. This rearrangement joins TRBV3-1 to TRBJ2-5; 9 nucleotides agree with TRBD2. There are 15 residues in the CDR3. From germline, CDR1 is LGHDT and CDR2 YNNKEL (reference sequence). With V trimmed by 3 bases and J by 11 bases, 13 bases remained unmatched.